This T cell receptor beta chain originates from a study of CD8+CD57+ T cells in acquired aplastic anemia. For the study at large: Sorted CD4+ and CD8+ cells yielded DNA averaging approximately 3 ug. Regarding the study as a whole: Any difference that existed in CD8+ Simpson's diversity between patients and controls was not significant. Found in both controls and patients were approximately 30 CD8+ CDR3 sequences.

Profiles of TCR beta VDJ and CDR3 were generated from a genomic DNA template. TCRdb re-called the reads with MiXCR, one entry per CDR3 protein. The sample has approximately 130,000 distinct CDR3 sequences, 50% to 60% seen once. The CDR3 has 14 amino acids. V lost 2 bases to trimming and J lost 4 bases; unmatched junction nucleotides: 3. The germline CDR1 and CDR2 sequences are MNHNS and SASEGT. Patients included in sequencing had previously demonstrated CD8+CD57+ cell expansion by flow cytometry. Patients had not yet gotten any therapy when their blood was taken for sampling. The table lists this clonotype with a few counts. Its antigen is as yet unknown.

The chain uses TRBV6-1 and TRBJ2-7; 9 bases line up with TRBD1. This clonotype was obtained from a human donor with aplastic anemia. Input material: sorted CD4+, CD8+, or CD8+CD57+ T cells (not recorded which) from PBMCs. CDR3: CASSETGQGYEQYF. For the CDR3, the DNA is TGTGCCAGCAGTGAAACTGGACAGGGGTACGAGCAGTACTTC.